This entry describes one T cell receptor beta chain. The antigen is unknown. The repertoire was sequenced with immunoSEQ multiplex PCR; TCRdb's copy has only in-frame clones and lacks some. The sample has tens of thousands of clones, 85% to 90% seen once. This specimen comes from a study of lymphopenia after photon versus proton radiotherapy. Study-wide findings and caveats: Post-nadir diversity loss with photons came from oligoclonal expansion, particularly CD8+ Temra cells. In patients who died, overall survival fell as post-nadir TCR diversity dropped more.

V lost 6 bases and J 6 bases, leaving 9 bases between the germline ends. This CDR3 is built from 10 residues. Germline V lookup: CDR1 SQVTM, CDR2 ANQGSEA. The input for sequencing was peripheral blood, taken from a patient treated with proton-based radiotherapy. The chain joins TRBV29-1 to TRBJ2-7; D remains unclear. The TCR originated in a man older than 75 with esophageal cancer. CDR3: CSVLTSEQYF. DNA of the CDR3: TGCAGCGTCTTGACCAGCGAGCAGTACTTC.